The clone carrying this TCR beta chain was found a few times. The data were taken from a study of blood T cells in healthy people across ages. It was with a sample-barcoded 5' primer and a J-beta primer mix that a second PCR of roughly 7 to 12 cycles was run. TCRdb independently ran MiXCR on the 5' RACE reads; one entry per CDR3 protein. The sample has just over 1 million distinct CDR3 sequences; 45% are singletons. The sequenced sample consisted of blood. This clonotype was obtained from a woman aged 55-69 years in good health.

The DNA of the CDR3 is TGTGCCACCAGCAGAGGAACCGCAGATACGCAGTATTTT. Its translation is CATSRGTADTQYF. The chain uses TRBV15 and TRBJ2-3; D uncertain. Trimming cost V 1 base and J 4 bases, with 6 bases left between them. The CDR3 totals 13 residues. Germline V gene lookup returns CDR1 LNHNV and CDR2 YYDKDF (reference sequence). The whole variable domain, filled in from reference TRBV15 and TRBJ2-3, reads DAMVIQNPRYQVTQFGKPVTLSCSQTLNHNVMYWYQQKSSQAPKLLFHYYDKDFNNEADTPDNFQSRRPNTSFCFLDIRSPGLGDTAMYLCATSRGTADTQYFGPGTRLTVL.